Each of the 8 T cell receptor beta chains below was sequenced from the same sample in a study of cytomegalovirus exposure and HLA in healthy donors. The PCR made use of 60 Vbeta and 13 Jbeta primers. Generated by immunoSEQ multiplex PCR, the TCRdb table keeps only in-frame clones and is missing some. This table has 110,000 or so clones, about four fifths appearing once. What was sequenced was PBMCs. These receptor sequences come from a woman between 18 and 29 years old in good health and CMV-seronegative.

This clone was observed a handful of times. The gene calls are TRBV7-3 and TRBJ1-1; perhaps TRBD1 as D (5 bases). V was pared by 4 bases and J by 5 bases, with 11 bases between. The length of the CDR3 is 13 residues. CDR1 and CDR2 (germline): SGHTA, FQGTGA. The CDR3 is CASSSGIGTEAFF. CDR3 nucleotide sequence: TGTGCCAGCAGCTCAGGGATCGGGACTGAAGCTTTCTTT.

This clone was observed a single time. The rearrangement links TRBV19 to TRBJ1-6; unclear D gene. V dropped 5 bases and J dropped 8 bases, with 7 bases sitting between them. There are 12 residues in the CDR3. In germline, CDR1 is LNHDA, CDR2 SQIVND (reference sequence). The CDR3 protein is CASSSTYSPLHF. The CDR3 nucleotides read TGTGCCAGTAGTTCTACGTATTCACCCCTCCACTTT.

The V and J genes are TRBV6-5 and TRBJ1-5; D is perhaps TRBD1 (5 bases). CDR1 MNHEY and CDR2 SVGAGI come from the germline V gene. CDR3 length equals 15 residues. Trimming took 10 bases from V and 1 from J, leaving 17 bases between them. CDR3: CATSVGGPSNQPQHF. The CDR3 coding sequence is TGTGCCACATCGGTGGGGGGTCCAAGCAATCAGCCCCAGCATTTT.

CDR3 sequence (DNA): TGCAGCGTGATGGGGGGGGCTAGCAGTAGGCACAATGAGCAGTTCTTC. It translates to CSVMGGASSRHNEQFF. The gene calls are TRBV29-1 and TRBJ2-1; tentative D call: TRBD2 (7 bases). V lost 6 bases and J 5 bases, leaving 23 bases between the germline ends. The CDR3 runs 16 residues. From germline, CDR1 is SQVTM and CDR2 ANQGSEA.

The chain has TRBV2 and TRBJ1-5, with D perhaps TRBD1 (5 bases). This CDR3 spans 14 amino acids. V lost 5 bases to trimming and J lost 7 bases, with 15 bases between them. CDR1 and CDR2 from the germline V gene are SNHLY and FYNNEI. CDR3 coding DNA: TGTGCCAGCAGTAGGGCGGGGCTCAACCAGCCCCAGCATTTT. This codes for CASSRAGLNQPQHF.

This chain connects TRBV27 to TRBJ1-1; 8 bases fit TRBD1. The length of the CDR3 is 13 residues. The V segment lost 6 bases and the J segment 4 bases; nucleotides outside the gene matches: 4. Germline values: CDR1 MNHEY, CDR2 SMNVEV (reference sequence). DNA for the CDR3: TGTGCCAGCAGGGACAGGGTAGGCACTGAAGCTTTCTTT. Translation: CASRDRVGTEAFF.

V and J are TRBV27 and TRBJ1-5; TRBD1 is a possible D gene (6 bases). The germline V gene has CDR1 MNHEY and CDR2 SMNVEV (reference sequence). This CDR3 comprises 16 residues. V lost 4 bases, J lost 3 bases, and 16 bases lay in between. CDR3 region: CASSSSYGQNNQPQHF. The CDR3 bases are TGTGCCAGCAGTTCCAGCTACGGACAGAACAATCAGCCCCAGCATTTT.

V is TRBV10-1 and J is TRBJ1-1, with D possibly being TRBD1 (6 bases). The germline V and J ends were trimmed by 6 bases and 10 bases, with 15 bases remaining between them. The CDR3 loop spans 12 amino acids. CDR1 and CDR2 (germline): WNHNN, SYGVQD (reference sequence). DNA of the CDR3: TGCGCCAGCAGGGGGGACAAAGGGGGAGCTTTCTTT. Translated, it gives CASRGDKGGAFF.